These T cell receptor beta chains were read from a single sample in a study of blood T cell repertoires in COVID-19. TCRdb's copy holds only in-frame clones and misses some; the assay was immunoSEQ multiplex PCR. The data contain around 150,000 clones, around 86% of them singletons. Sequenced: peripheral blood. Receptors originate from a man in his 60s with acute or convalescent COVID-19. CDR3s include the opening cysteine and the closing phenylalanine or tryptophan. Each record gives: J gene, clone size, V gene, D gene, CDR3 protein, CDR3 DNA. A D gene is named only where the DNA matches it firmly. For some rows the clone size is stated as once, few or many, or as a class when expanded; others skip it.

j_gene: TRBJ1-2
abundance: NA
v_gene: TRBV19
d_gene: TRBD1
CDR3aa: CASKPYDDRGSLDYGYTF
CDR3nt: TGTGCCAGTAAACCGTACGACGACAGGGGTTCGTTAGACTATGGCTACACCTTC

j_gene: TRBJ1-1
abundance: once
v_gene: TRBV7-9
d_gene: NA
CDR3aa: CASSLEGPTEAFF
CDR3nt: TGTGCCAGCAGCTTGGAGGGTCCCACTGAAGCTTTCTTT

j_gene: TRBJ2-1
abundance: few
v_gene: TRBV7-7
d_gene: TRBD2
CDR3aa: CASSSGTSVNNEQFF
CDR3nt: TGTGCCAGCAGCTCCGGGACTAGCGTTAACAATGAGCAGTTCTTC

j_gene: TRBJ1-2
abundance: NA
v_gene: TRBV28
d_gene: NA
CDR3aa: CASSKSNYGYTF
CDR3nt: TGTGCCAGCAGTAAATCGAACTATGGCTACACCTTC

j_gene: TRBJ2-7
abundance: NA
v_gene: TRBV9
d_gene: TRBD1
CDR3aa: CASSTGGNSYEQYF
CDR3nt: TGTGCCAGCAGCACAGGGGGGAATTCCTACGAGCAGTACTTC

j_gene: TRBJ1-2
abundance: NA
v_gene: TRBV3-1/TRBV3-2
d_gene: NA
CDR3aa: CASSQDAAINYGYTF
CDR3nt: TGTGCCAGCAGCCAAGATGCGGCGATTAACTATGGCTACACCTTC

j_gene: TRBJ2-1
abundance: once
v_gene: TRBV28
d_gene: TRBD2
CDR3aa: CASSLYTPSGLTYEQFF
CDR3nt: TGTGCCAGCAGTTTATACACACCTAGCGGCCTAACGTATGAGCAGTTCTTC

j_gene: TRBJ1-1
abundance: NA
v_gene: TRBV5-1
d_gene: TRBD1
CDR3aa: CASSQDRGGKSTEAFF
CDR3nt: TGCGCCAGCAGTCAGGACAGGGGAGGAAAGAGCACTGAAGCTTTCTTT

j_gene: TRBJ2-3
abundance: NA
v_gene: TRBV7-2
d_gene: NA
CDR3aa: CASSLGTGPDTQYF
CDR3nt: TGTGCCAGCAGCTTAGGAACAGGTCCAGATACGCAGTATTTT

j_gene: TRBJ1-4
abundance: NA
v_gene: TRBV29-1
d_gene: TRBD1
CDR3aa: CSVMTGEGEKLFF
CDR3nt: TGCAGCGTTATGACAGGGGAAGGAGAAAAACTGTTTTTT

j_gene: TRBJ1-1
abundance: NA
v_gene: TRBV28
d_gene: NA
CDR3aa: CASSGGWGMGKRNTEAFF
CDR3nt: TGTGCCAGCAGTGGGGGGTGGGGAATGGGGAAGAGGAACACTGAAGCTTTCTTT

j_gene: TRBJ2-3
abundance: NA
v_gene: TRBV6-1
d_gene: TRBD2
CDR3aa: CASSARLAGVGADTQYF
CDR3nt: TGTGCCAGCAGTGCCCGACTAGCGGGAGTAGGAGCAGATACGCAGTATTTT

j_gene: TRBJ1-6
abundance: NA
v_gene: TRBV30
d_gene: NA
CDR3aa: CAWSVGERGSPLHF
CDR3nt: TGTGCCTGGAGTGTAGGGGAAAGAGGTTCACCCCTCCACTTT

j_gene: TRBJ2-3
abundance: NA
v_gene: TRBV25-1
d_gene: NA
CDR3aa: CASRPPGLDTQYF
CDR3nt: TGTGCCAGCAGACCCCCCGGGTTAGATACGCAGTATTTT

j_gene: TRBJ1-5
abundance: NA
v_gene: TRBV18
d_gene: NA
CDR3aa: CASSTELTGQPQHF
CDR3nt: TGTGCCAGCTCGACCGAGCTAACGGGGCAGCCCCAGCATTTT

j_gene: TRBJ2-1
abundance: NA
v_gene: TRBV18
d_gene: NA
CDR3aa: CASSHRDSSGNEQFF
CDR3nt: TGTGCCAGCTCACACCGGGACTCCTCCGGGAATGAGCAGTTCTTC

j_gene: TRBJ2-7
abundance: few
v_gene: TRBV5-1
d_gene: TRBD1
CDR3aa: CASSLLTGAREQYF
CDR3nt: TGCGCCAGCAGCCTCCTTACAGGGGCGAGGGAGCAGTACTTC

j_gene: TRBJ1-2
abundance: few
v_gene: TRBV5-6
d_gene: NA
CDR3aa: CASSLENRPWGYTF
CDR3nt: TGTGCCAGCAGCTTGGAAAACAGGCCCTGGGGCTACACCTTC

j_gene: TRBJ2-3
abundance: NA
v_gene: TRBV4-2
d_gene: TRBD2
CDR3aa: CASSLRLAGLTDTQYF
CDR3nt: TGTGCCAGCAGCCTTCGACTAGCGGGCCTCACAGATACGCAGTATTTT

j_gene: TRBJ2-1
abundance: NA
v_gene: TRBV18
d_gene: NA
CDR3aa: CASSPSGGYYNEQFF
CDR3nt: TGTGCCAGCTCACCATCTGGCGGGTACTACAATGAGCAGTTCTTC

j_gene: TRBJ1-4
abundance: few
v_gene: TRBV3-1/TRBV3-2
d_gene: NA
CDR3aa: CASSQMGDSGGEKLFF
CDR3nt: TGTGCCAGCAGCCAAATGGGAGATTCGGGAGGGGAAAAACTGTTTTTT

j_gene: TRBJ2-7
abundance: NA
v_gene: TRBV3-1/TRBV3-2
d_gene: TRBD1
CDR3aa: CASSPNQRTGLYEQYF
CDR3nt: TGTGCCAGCAGCCCCAATCAACGGACAGGGCTTTACGAGCAGTACTTC

j_gene: TRBJ2-3
abundance: NA
v_gene: TRBV28
d_gene: NA
CDR3aa: CASTNTDTQYF
CDR3nt: TGTGCCAGCACTAACACAGATACGCAGTATTTT

j_gene: TRBJ2-7
abundance: NA
v_gene: TRBV29-1
d_gene: NA
CDR3aa: CSVVISRGSYEQYF
CDR3nt: TGCAGCGTTGTCATTTCCCGAGGGTCCTACGAGCAGTACTTC

j_gene: TRBJ1-3
abundance: NA
v_gene: TRBV5-1
d_gene: NA
CDR3aa: CASSLVGGYGNTIYF
CDR3nt: TGCGCCAGCAGCTTGGTAGGGGGTTATGGAAACACCATATATTTT

j_gene: TRBJ2-7
abundance: NA
v_gene: TRBV14
d_gene: NA
CDR3aa: CASSLSQGREQYF
CDR3nt: TGTGCCAGCAGCCTGAGTCAGGGGCGCGAGCAGTACTTC

j_gene: TRBJ1-2
abundance: NA
v_gene: TRBV28
d_gene: NA
CDR3aa: CASGPTGKGNYGYTF
CDR3nt: TGTGCCAGCGGCCCTACAGGGAAGGGAAACTATGGCTACACCTTC

j_gene: TRBJ2-7
abundance: NA
v_gene: TRBV4-2
d_gene: TRBD1
CDR3aa: CASSRTGAGEQYF
CDR3nt: TGTGCCAGCAGCCGGACAGGGGCGGGGGAGCAGTACTTC

j_gene: TRBJ1-6
abundance: NA
v_gene: TRBV16
d_gene: TRBD1
CDR3aa: CASSPQTGVGHSPLHF
CDR3nt: TGTGCCAGCAGCCCCCAGACAGGGGTTGGGCATTCACCCCTCCACTTT

j_gene: TRBJ1-3
abundance: NA
v_gene: TRBV3-1/TRBV3-2
d_gene: NA
CDR3aa: CASSHLRSGNTIYF
CDR3nt: TGTGCCAGCAGCCATCTCCGCTCTGGAAACACCATATATTTT

j_gene: TRBJ2-2
abundance: NA
v_gene: TRBV6-5
d_gene: NA
CDR3aa: CASSYSERLNTGELFF
CDR3nt: TGTGCCAGCAGTTACTCGGAGAGACTCAACACCGGGGAGCTGTTTTTT

j_gene: TRBJ1-4
abundance: once
v_gene: TRBV5-1
d_gene: TRBD1
CDR3aa: CASSRDRDTEKLFF
CDR3nt: TGCGCCAGCAGCCGGGACAGGGACACGGAAAAACTGTTTTTT

j_gene: TRBJ2-7
abundance: NA
v_gene: TRBV27
d_gene: NA
CDR3aa: CASSLRRNSYEQYF
CDR3nt: TGTGCCAGCAGTCTTAGGCGGAATTCCTACGAGCAGTACTTC

j_gene: TRBJ2-1
abundance: NA
v_gene: TRBV28
d_gene: TRBD1
CDR3aa: CASRPTGFDEQFF
CDR3nt: TGTGCCAGCAGGCCGACAGGGTTCGATGAGCAGTTCTTC

j_gene: TRBJ2-7
abundance: NA
v_gene: TRBV27
d_gene: TRBD1
CDR3aa: CASSRDSSYEQYF
CDR3nt: TGTGCCAGCAGCAGGGACAGCTCCTACGAGCAGTACTTC

j_gene: TRBJ2-7
abundance: NA
v_gene: TRBV5-1
d_gene: TRBD1
CDR3aa: CASSLPTQGDEQYF
CDR3nt: TGCGCCAGCAGCTTGCCCACACAGGGGGACGAGCAGTACTTC

j_gene: TRBJ2-7
abundance: NA
v_gene: TRBV28
d_gene: TRBD1
CDR3aa: CASRARDRTSYEQYF
CDR3nt: TGTGCCAGCAGGGCTCGGGACAGGACCTCCTACGAGCAGTACTTC

j_gene: TRBJ2-2
abundance: NA
v_gene: TRBV7-3
d_gene: NA
CDR3aa: CASSLGGSTGELFF
CDR3nt: TGTGCCAGCAGCTTAGGAGGGAGCACCGGGGAGCTGTTTTTT